What follows is one T cell receptor (beta chain) and its context. The antigen is unknown. The CDR3 runs 14 residues. The V and J ends lost 3 bases and 0 bases respectively, with 5 bases between them. Germline assignment: CDR1 MGHDK and CDR2 SYGVNS. The PCR contained 60 Vbeta and 13 Jbeta primers. Produced via immunoSEQ multiplex PCR; TCRdb's table is partial and in-frame only. The sample contains 200,000 or so clones, about 77% of which appear only once. This specimen belongs to a study of cytomegalovirus exposure and HLA in healthy donors. Study results and caveats: Earlier results showed most TCR beta V segments being productive about 87% or about 30% of the time.

This chain uses TRBV25-1 with TRBJ2-2, with D tentatively TRBD2 (5 bases). The receptor's source is a woman under 40 in good health and CMV-seropositive. Input material: PBMCs. The CDR3 loop reads CASSEGANTGELFF. The CDR3 coding sequence is TGTGCCAGCAGTGAGGGAGCGAACACCGGGGAGCTGTTTTTT.